The 26 T cell receptor beta chains below come from one sample, sequenced in a study of T cells in Graves' hyperthyroidism and ophthalmopathy. RNA transcripts yielded amplified TCR beta CDR3 regions. First-round RT-PCR of the TCR CDR3 relied on the HTBI primer set. TCRdb independently ran MiXCR on the multiplex PCR reads; one entry per CDR3 protein. This table has fewer than 45,000 distinct CDR3 sequences, about 50% appearing once. Sequenced: blood. These receptor sequences come from a woman in her forties or fifties with Graves' hyperthyroidism that later progressed to Graves' ophthalmopathy.

By share, this clonotype ranks as medium-sized. The chain joins TRBV20-1 to TRBJ2-7; D is unresolved. V was shortened by 3 bases and J by 7 bases, with 13 bases between the two germline ends. CDR1 is DFQATT and CDR2 is SNEGSKA in the germline V gene (reference sequence). This CDR3 region has 12 residues. Here the CDR3 reads CSARGDAREQYF. CDR3 bases: TGCAGTGCTAGGGGCGACGCTAGGGAGCAGTACTTC.

The chain carries TRBV12-3 or TRBV12-4 and TRBJ1-1, with unresolved D. V was pared by 4 bases and J by 14 bases, with 26 bases between. The CDR3 consists of 15 residues. The CDR3 here is CASSYEVGWRTETFF. The CDR3 coding sequence is TGTGCCAGCAGTTATGAAGTCGGGTGGCGTACTGAAACCTTCTTT.

The table lists this clonotype with many counts. J is TRBJ2-5 and V is TRBV18, with 9 bases aligning to TRBD2. This CDR3 is built from 15 residues. V gave up 1 base and J gave up 3 bases; unmatched junction bases: 3. Germline V gene sequence: CDR1 KGHSH, CDR2 LQKENI. The CDR3 loop reads CASSPQRLAEETQYF. The CDR3, as DNA: TGTGCCAGCTCACCACAGAGACTAGCGGAAGAGACCCAGTACTTC.

The rearrangement links TRBV28 to TRBJ2-5; D is unresolved. The length of the CDR3 is 15 residues. CDR1 is MDHEN and CDR2 is SYDVKM in the germline V gene. Between the trimmed V and J ends, which lost 1 base and 1 base, there was a span of 10 bases. The CDR3 sequence: CASSLLAVSQETQYF. CDR3 DNA: TGTGCCAGCAGTTTATTGGCGGTAAGCCAAGAGACCCAGTACTTC. Using reference TRBV28 and TRBJ2-5 for the parts outside the CDR3, the full variable domain is DVKVTQSSRYLVKRTGEKVFLECVQDMDHENMFWYRQDPGLGLRLIYFSYDVKMKEKGDIPEGYSVSREKKERFSLILESASTNQTSMYLCASSLLAVSQETQYFGPGTRLLVL.

This clonotype was detected ten times or more. The chain carries TRBV30 and TRBJ2-3; D unclear. Germline V gene lookup returns CDR1 GTSNPN and CDR2 SVGIG (reference sequence). Trimming cost V 0 bases and J 5 bases, with 3 bases left between them. The CDR3 spans 11 residues. CDR3: CAWSVVDTQYF. CDR3 nucleotide sequence: TGTGCCTGGAGTGTAGTAGATACGCAGTATTTT.

This clonotype was counted ten times or more. The chain carries TRBV11-3 and TRBJ2-5, with D possibly matching TRBD1 (7 bases). The V gene lost 0 bases and the J gene lost 7 bases, with 21 bases spanning the gap. The CDR3 is made up of 17 amino acids. Germline CDR1 reads SGHNT; CDR2 reads YENEEA. In DNA, the CDR3 is TGTGCCAGCAGCTTAGACGGCGGCCAGGGGGGCTCCGGGACCCAGTACTTC. This translates into CASSLDGGQGGSGTQYF.

This clonotype was picked up many times. DNA of the CDR3: TGTGCCAGTAGCTATCAGACAGGGGGCACACACACCATATATTTT. The encoded protein is CASSYQTGGTHTIYF. The J gene is TRBJ1-3, the V gene TRBV19; 10 bases line up with TRBD1. In germline, CDR1 is LNHDA, CDR2 SQIVND (reference sequence). The CDR3 contains 15 residues. V lost 6 bases, J lost 8 bases, and 10 bases stayed unmatched.

The chain carries TRBV11-3 and TRBJ2-7, with 8 bases matching TRBD2. The CDR3 runs to 13 residues. From germline, CDR1 is SGHNT and CDR2 YENEEA. Here the CDR3 reads CVSSPGGGYEQYF. The CDR3 nucleotides read TGTGTTAGCAGCCCCGGGGGGGGCTACGAGCAGTACTTC. Full variable domain (rest looked up from reference TRBV11-3 and TRBJ2-7): EAGVVQSPRYKIIEKKQPVAFWCNPISGHNTLYWYLQNLGQGPELLIRYENEEAVDDSQLPKDRFSAERLKGVDSTLKIQPAELGDSAVYLCVSSPGGGYEQYFGPGTRLTVT.

The V gene is TRBV20-1, the J gene TRBJ2-7, with TRBD2 identical over 14 bases. CDR3 size: 16 residues. The V segment lost 2 bases and the J segment 4 bases; nucleotides outside the gene matches: 7. Germline V gene data show CDR1 as DFQATT and CDR2 as SNEGSKA (reference sequence). The CDR3 here is CSARLGLAGDGYEQYF. DNA for the CDR3: TGCAGTGCTAGACTGGGACTAGCGGGAGATGGGTACGAGCAGTACTTC.

By its share, this clonotype is medium-sized. The chain has TRBV29-1 and TRBJ2-7; a possible D gene is TRBD2 (5 bases). CDR1 and CDR2 from the germline V gene are SQVTM and ANQGSEA. The CDR3 has 14 residues. The ends were cut back, 4 bases at V and 4 bases at J, with 17 bases in the middle. The CDR3 coding sequence is TGCAGCGTTGCGGTGGGAGCTGTCGTATACGAGCAGTACTTC. It specifies CSVAVGAVVYEQYF.

This clonotype has only one observation. V is TRBV7-9 and J is TRBJ2-1, with TRBD1 matching over 10 bases. CDR3 length equals 14 residues. Germline CDR1 reads SEHNR; CDR2 reads FQNEAQ (reference sequence). V gave up 5 bases and J gave up 9 bases; unmatched junction bases: 7. The CDR3 bases are TGTGCCAGCAGCGCGGGACAGGGGAACGCTGAGCAGTTCTTC. This codes for CASSAGQGNAEQFF.

This clonotype was recorded at least ten times. The chain recombines TRBV20-1 with TRBJ1-1, with a weak D call TRBD1 (5 bases). This CDR3 comprises 14 residues. Germline CDR1 reads DFQATT; CDR2 reads SNEGSKA (reference sequence). Trimming shortened V by 6 bases and J by 5 bases, and 19 bases separated the two germline ends. The CDR3 region is CSAEAPGSRTEAFF. Here the CDR3 DNA reads TGCAGTGCGGAGGCCCCAGGGAGTCGGACTGAAGCTTTCTTT.

Remarks on this clonotype: Possible read error: a much larger clone is one base away. The chain recombines TRBV30 with TRBJ2-7, with a weak D call TRBD2 (5 bases). The CDR3 extends over 13 amino acids. Germline-derived CDR1 and CDR2 are GTSNPN and SVGIG (reference sequence). V was cut by 3 bases and J by 4 bases, with 13 bases left in between. CDR3 in amino acids: CAWRPPGLYEQYF. The CDR3 DNA sequence: TGTGCCTGGAGGCCCCCGGGGTTGTACGAGCAGTACTTC.

This clonotype is deemed medium-sized (0.01 to 0.1%). The chain has TRBV10-3 and TRBJ2-7; possibly TRBD1 for D (5 bases). The CDR3 sequence is 11 residues long. Germline-derived CDR1 and CDR2 are ENHRY and SYGVKD. The ends were cut back, 6 bases at V and 4 bases at J, with 7 bases in the middle. DNA for the CDR3: TGTGCCATCAGGGGGCTTTACGAGCAGTACTTC. It specifies CAIRGLYEQYF.

This clonotype was counted a few times. The chain uses TRBV20-1 and TRBJ2-1; no firm D call. Germline V gives CDR1 DFQATT, CDR2 SNEGSKA (reference sequence). CDR3 size: 11 residues. The ends were cut back, 7 bases at V and 4 bases at J, with 8 bases in the middle. Written as DNA, the CDR3 is TGCAGTGGGGGAACGTACAATGAGCAGTTCTTC. The encoded protein is CSGGTYNEQFF.

With respect to this clonotype: The CDR3 does not end in the conserved phenylalanine or tryptophan, so this is likely a read error. The chain's CDR3 is CASSFNTSTGELFS. As DNA, the CDR3 is TGCGCCAGCAGCTTTAATACAAGCACCGGGGAGCTGTTTTCT. The rearrangement joins TRBV5-1 to TRBJ2-2; D remains ambiguous. V shed 2 bases and J shed 4 bases, with 9 bases lying between them. Germline CDR1 and CDR2: SGHRS and YFSETQ. This CDR3 is 14 amino acids long.

A note on this clonotype: The conserved closing phenylalanine or tryptophan is absent in this CDR3, likely reflecting a read error. The chain combines TRBV20-1 with TRBJ2-1; D possibly uses TRBD1 or TRBD2 (5 bases each). The CDR3 length is 17 residues. V was pared by 1 base and J by 6 bases, with 22 bases between. Germline V gives CDR1 DFQATT, CDR2 SNEGSKA (reference sequence). CDR3 in amino acids: CSARVTGSGLRSNEQFL. The CDR3, as DNA: TGCAGTGCTAGAGTTACTGGGTCGGGGCTTCGAAGCAATGAGCAGTTCCTC.

The rearrangement links TRBV10-3 to TRBJ2-5; 7 bases are a match to TRBD1. The junction had 7 bases not matched to a gene; V was cut back by 10 bases and J by 5 bases. This CDR3 comprises 12 residues. From germline, CDR1 is ENHRY and CDR2 SYGVKD. CDR3 in DNA: TGTGCCACCGAAGGGGGCGGGGAGACCCAGTACTTC. Translated, it gives CATEGGGETQYF.

There are many counts of this clonotype. This chain joins TRBV20-1 and TRBJ2-3, with 9 nucleotides matching TRBD1. Germline V gives CDR1 DFQATT, CDR2 SNEGSKA (reference sequence). The CDR3 consists of 14 residues. Trimming at V came to 3 bases and at J to 2 bases, leaving 3 bases not matched to a gene. In DNA, the CDR3 is TGCAGTGCTAGCCACAGGGGGCCCACAGATACGCAGTATTTT. This gives the protein CSASHRGPTDTQYF.

There are many counts of this clonotype. The J gene is TRBJ1-4, the V gene TRBV19; 7 positions match TRBD1. The CDR3 length is 14 residues. Losses at the gene ends were 5 bases for V and 8 bases for J; bases not matched to a gene: 8. Germline V gene data show CDR1 as LNHDA and CDR2 as SQIVND (reference sequence). CDR3 in amino acids: CASSGTASYEKLFF. The CDR3 DNA is TGTGCCAGTAGTGGGACAGCAAGTTACGAAAAACTGTTTTTT.

In the case of this clonotype: One end of the junction fails to match germline, which may point to a read error. The J gene is TRBJ1-1, the V gene TRBV7-3, with a tentative D call TRBD1 (5 bases). Germline-derived CDR1 and CDR2 are SGHTA and FQGTGA. The CDR3 is 18 residues long. The CDR3 region has the DNA TGTGCCAGCAGCTTAAACCCGGGGCAGGGAATGGGGAACACTGAAGCTTGCTTT. Translation: CASSLNPGQGMGNTEACF.

The V call is TRBV10-2, the J call TRBJ2-1, with 10 bases aligning to TRBD2. The CDR3 spans 16 residues. Germline assignment: CDR1 WSHSY and CDR2 SAAADI. V trimming: 6 bases; J trimming: 1 base; junction bases outside the gene matches: 6. The CDR3 region is CASSFQTSGSYNEQFF. CDR3 in DNA: TGCGCCAGCAGCTTTCAGACTAGCGGGTCCTACAATGAGCAGTTCTTC.

The chain combines TRBV10-2 with TRBJ2-1, with D hard to call. Trimming cost V 0 bases and J 0 bases, with 12 bases left between them. Germline V gene sequence: CDR1 WSHSY, CDR2 SAAADI. The CDR3 totals 17 residues. For the CDR3, the DNA is TGCGCCAGCAGTGAGTCACGGGTGAAGGACTCCTACAATGAGCAGTTCTTC. Translation: CASSESRVKDSYNEQFF.

This clonotype was seen ten or more times. V is TRBV11-2 and J is TRBJ2-7, with 8 bases matching TRBD2. With 1 base clipped from V and 3 bases from J, the junction kept 5 bases outside the gene matches. The length of the CDR3 is 15 residues. Germline values: CDR1 SGHAT, CDR2 FQNNGV. This chain's CDR3 is CASSLVAGGSYEQYF. The CDR3 DNA is TGTGCCAGCAGCTTAGTCGCGGGGGGCAGCTACGAGCAGTACTTC.

As to this clonotype: The junction and the germline gene differ at one end; a read error may be behind it. CDR3 in amino acids: CASNLKRYTDTHYF. The CDR3 nucleotides are TGTGCCAGCAACTTAAAGCGGTACACAGATACGCATTATTTT. The chain uses TRBV11-1 and TRBJ2-3; the D gene is possibly TRBD2 (5 bases). CDR3 length equals 14 residues. Germline CDR1 is SGHAT and CDR2 is FQDESV (reference sequence). Variable domain in full (rest from reference TRBV11-1 and TRBJ2-3): EAEVAQSPRYKITEKSQAVAFWCDPISGHATLYWYRQILGQGPELLVQFQDESVVDDSQLPKDRFSAERLKGVDSTLKIQPAELGDSAMYLCASNLKRYTDTHYFGPGTRLTVL.

This clonotype showed up many times. The chain links TRBV9 to TRBJ2-1, with 14 nucleotides matching TRBD2. The CDR3 spans 16 residues. From germline, CDR1 is SGDLS and CDR2 YYNGEE. V shed 7 bases and J 10 bases; nucleotides not matched to a gene: 13. This CDR3 is CASSKGGLAGVNEQFF. The CDR3 DNA sequence: TGTGCCAGCTCAAAGGGGGGACTAGCGGGAGTTAACGAGCAGTTCTTC.